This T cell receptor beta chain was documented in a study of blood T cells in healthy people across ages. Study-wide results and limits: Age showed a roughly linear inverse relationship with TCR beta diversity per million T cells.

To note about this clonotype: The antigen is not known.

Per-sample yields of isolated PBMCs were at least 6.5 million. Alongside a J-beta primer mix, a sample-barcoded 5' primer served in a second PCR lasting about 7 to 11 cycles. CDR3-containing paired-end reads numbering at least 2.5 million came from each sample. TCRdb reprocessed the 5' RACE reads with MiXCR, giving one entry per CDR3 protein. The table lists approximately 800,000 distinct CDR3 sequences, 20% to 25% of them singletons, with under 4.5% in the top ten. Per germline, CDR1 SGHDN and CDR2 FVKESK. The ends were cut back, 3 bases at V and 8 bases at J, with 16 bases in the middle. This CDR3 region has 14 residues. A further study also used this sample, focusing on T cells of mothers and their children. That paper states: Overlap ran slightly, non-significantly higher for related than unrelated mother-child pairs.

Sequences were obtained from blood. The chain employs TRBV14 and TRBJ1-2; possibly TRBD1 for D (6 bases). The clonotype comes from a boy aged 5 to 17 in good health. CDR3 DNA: TGTGCCAGCAGCCAGTTACAGGGAAGTTACGGCTACACCTTC. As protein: CASSQLQGSYGYTF. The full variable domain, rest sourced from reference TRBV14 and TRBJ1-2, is EAGVTQFPSHSVIEKGQTVTLRCDPISGHDNLYWYRRVMGKEIKFLLHFVKESKQDESGMPNNRFLAERTGGTYSTLKVQPAELEDSGVYFCASSQLQGSYGYTFGSGTRLTVV.